These 32 T cell receptor beta chains originate from one sample sequenced in a study of blood T cell repertoires in COVID-19. Using immunoSEQ multiplex PCR, the repertoire was profiled, and TCRdb retains in-frame clones only, with some absent. The table has around 15,000 clones, roughly nine tenths seen once. The sequenced sample consisted of peripheral blood. These receptors were taken from a man aged 50-60 years with active COVID-19.

The genes are TRBV6-5 and TRBJ1-1, with 7 bases matching TRBD1. Germline CDR1 reads MNHEY; CDR2 reads SVGAGI. The J segment lost 0 bases and the V segment lost 0 bases, leaving 1 base of the junction unmatched. CDR3 length: 15 residues. CDR3 in amino acids: CASSYSTGMNTEAFF. The CDR3 nucleotides read TGTGCCAGCAGTTACTCGACAGGGATGAACACTGAAGCTTTCTTT.

This chain connects TRBV9 to TRBJ2-1; a weak D match, TRBD2 (5 bases). The CDR3 extends over 12 amino acids. The ends were cut back, 0 bases at V and 15 bases at J, with 13 bases in the middle. The germline CDR1 and CDR2 sequences are SGDLS and YYNGEE. The CDR3 protein is CASSVGGGPLFF. The CDR3 region has the DNA TGTGCCAGCAGCGTAGGAGGCGGGCCGCTGTTCTTC.

The genes are TRBV7-9 and TRBJ1-1, with D tentatively TRBD1 (6 bases). Germline CDR1 and CDR2: SEHNR and FQNEAQ (reference sequence). The CDR3 spans 13 residues. The germline V and J ends were trimmed by 6 bases and 1 base, with 9 bases remaining between them. The CDR3 bases are TGTGCCAGCAGTGACAGGCGGAACACTGAAGCTTTCTTT. Protein: CASSDRRNTEAFF.

This chain links TRBV7-2 with TRBJ2-1; D possibly corresponds to TRBD2 (5 bases). The CDR3 is 14 residues long. Trimming stripped 5 bases from V and 5 bases from J, with 13 bases between. Germline loops: CDR1 SGHTA, CDR2 FQGNSA. The CDR3 region is CASSKAGKNNEQFF. The CDR3 nucleotides are TGTGCCAGCAGCAAGGCCGGGAAAAACAATGAGCAGTTCTTC.

CDR3 DNA: TGCGCCAGCAGACAGGGGCGGGGAGGCGAGCAGTACTTC. It codes for CASRQGRGGEQYF. V and J are TRBV23-1 and TRBJ2-7; D possibly corresponds to TRBD1 (7 bases). TRBV23-1 is an open reading frame whose function is uncertain. The germline V and J ends were trimmed by 6 bases and 6 bases, with 15 bases remaining between them. The length of the CDR3 is 13 residues.

J is TRBJ2-1 and V is TRBV5-1; TRBD2 aligns across 9 bases. Germline CDR1 SGHRS, CDR2 YFSETQ. V was clipped by 3 bases and J by 4 bases; unmatched bases: 11. This CDR3 is 17 amino acids long. Here the CDR3 DNA reads TGCGCCAGCAGCTGGGGGGTTAGCGGGAGTTTTTACAATGAGCAGTTCTTC. This encodes CASSWGVSGSFYNEQFF.

The genes are TRBV5-6 and TRBJ2-7, with 11 bases lining up with TRBD1. CDR1 and CDR2 from the germline V gene are SGHDT and YYEEEE. CDR3 length: 15 amino acids. V was pared by 5 bases and J by 6 bases, with 10 bases of the junction left unmatched. The CDR3 DNA reads TGTGCCAGCAGTCGCCGGGACAGGGGGGTTTTCGAGCAGTACTTC. Amino acid sequence: CASSRRDRGVFEQYF.

The genes are TRBV29-1 and TRBJ2-7; D gene uncertain. Germline V CDR1 and CDR2: SQVTM, ANQGSEA. V lost 5 bases, J lost 1 base, and 6 bases lay in between. This CDR3 is 11 amino acids long. Written as DNA, the CDR3 is TGCAGCGTTTTAGAGTCCTACGAGCAGTACTTC. This encodes CSVLESYEQYF.

The rearrangement joins TRBV2 to TRBJ2-1; no clear D. Trimming took 5 bases from V and 8 from J, leaving 10 bases between them. Germline V gives CDR1 SNHLY, CDR2 FYNNEI. The CDR3 extends over 12 amino acids. CDR3 in DNA: TGTGCCAGCAGTTCCGGGTCACATGAGCAGTTCTTC. It specifies CASSSGSHEQFF.

The rearrangement joins TRBV9 to TRBJ2-2; weak D call: TRBD1 (6 bases). Germline-derived CDR1 and CDR2 are SGDLS and YYNGEE. Deletions cut 3 bases from V and 5 bases from J, with 17 bases between. This CDR3 comprises 16 residues. The CDR3 spells CASSAELGRGTGELFF. In nucleotides, the CDR3 is TGTGCCAGCAGCGCAGAACTAGGAAGGGGGACCGGGGAGCTGTTTTTT.

This clone has a handful of counts. The chain couples TRBV19 to TRBJ1-1, with D unresolved. Trimming took off 5 bases at V and 10 bases at J, with 23 bases between the two ends. The V gene's germline CDR1 is LNHDA and CDR2 SQIVND (reference sequence). This CDR3 is 15 amino acids long. The CDR3 DNA is TGTGCCAGTAGTCGTGCTGGCGGAGGGATGGCGCCAGCTTTCTTT. As protein: CASSRAGGGMAPAFF.

The sample holds a few counts of this clone. The chain is built from TRBV7-6 and TRBJ1-5, with a tentative D call TRBD1 (5 bases). CDR1 is SGHVS and CDR2 is FNYEAQ in the germline V gene. V was pared by 0 bases and J by 7 bases, with 16 bases between. The CDR3 runs to 16 residues. The CDR3 region is CASSLARGGFGQPQHF. CDR3 bases: TGTGCCAGCAGCTTAGCGCGCGGGGGGTTCGGGCAGCCCCAGCATTTT.

The chain combines TRBV20-1 with TRBJ1-2, with a tentative D call TRBD1 (5 bases). Per germline, CDR1 DFQATT and CDR2 SNEGSKA (reference sequence). V lost 3 bases and J 4 bases, leaving 18 bases between the germline ends. The length of the CDR3 is 15 residues. Here the CDR3 DNA reads TGCAGTGCTAGTCGCTCTCAGGGAATAAGCTATGGCTACACCTTC. Protein sequence: CSASRSQGISYGYTF.

The chain links TRBV30 to TRBJ2-7; 8 nucleotides line up with TRBD1. Trimming at V came to 2 bases and at J to 6 bases, leaving 6 bases not matched to a gene. The length of the CDR3 is 13 residues. The germline V gene encodes CDR1 GTSNPN and CDR2 SVGIG (reference sequence). This CDR3 reads CAWSIGQGREQYF. CDR3 DNA sequence: TGTGCCTGGAGTATAGGACAGGGTCGCGAGCAGTACTTC.

The chain combines TRBV7-9 with TRBJ2-2, with TRBD2 identical over 10 bases. CDR3 length: 19 amino acids. Germline values: CDR1 SEHNR, CDR2 FQNEAQ (reference sequence). V gave up 0 bases and J gave up 6 bases; unmatched junction bases: 13. CDR3 sequence (DNA): TGTGCCAGCAGCTTAGCGGTTTTCCCCCAGCGGGAGGGCCCCGGGGAGCTGTTTTTT. This translates into CASSLAVFPQREGPGELFF. The entire variable domain, with the rest obtained from reference TRBV7-9 and TRBJ2-2, is as follows: DTGVSQNPRHKITKRGQNVTFRCDPISEHNRLYWYRQTLGQGPEFLTYFQNEAQLEKSRLLSDRFSAERPKGSFSTLEIQRTEQGDSAMYLCASSLAVFPQREGPGELFFGEGSRLTVL.

The chain couples TRBV4-1 to TRBJ2-7; unclear D gene. Germline loops: CDR1 MGHRA, CDR2 YSYEKL. This CDR3 comprises 15 residues. Trimming cost V 4 bases and J 2 bases, with 15 bases left between them. The chain's CDR3 is CASSPVPRGAYEQYF. The CDR3 DNA is TGCGCCAGCAGCCCCGTCCCCCGCGGAGCCTACGAGCAGTACTTC.

V and J are TRBV12-5 and TRBJ1-3, with D possibly being TRBD1 (6 bases). V gave up 1 base and J gave up 0 bases, with 10 bases separating them. The CDR3 contains 16 residues. Looked up from germline, CDR1 is LGHNT and CDR2 is FRNRAP. CDR3 loop: CASGLEDSLSGNTIYF. CDR3 nucleotides: TGTGCTAGTGGTTTGGAGGACAGTCTCTCTGGAAACACCATATATTTT.

The chain couples TRBV7-8 to TRBJ1-3, with D possibly TRBD1 on 5 matching bases. This CDR3 comprises 16 residues. Germline V gives CDR1 SGHVS, CDR2 FQNEAQ. Deletions cut 4 bases from V and 4 bases from J, with 17 bases between. The CDR3 nucleotides are TGTGCCAGCAGCTCGGATAGTGGGGCGCCCGGAAACACCATATATTTT. This encodes CASSSDSGAPGNTIYF.

This sequence joins TRBV5-4 and TRBJ2-5, with TRBD1 identical over 10 bases. CDR3 length equals 15 residues. Germline V gene lookup returns CDR1 SGHNT and CDR2 YYREEE (reference sequence). The V and J ends lost 4 bases and 4 bases, in that order; junction bases with no gene match: 7. CDR3 DNA: TGTGCCAGCAGCGGAAGACAGGGGGCGCGAGAGACCCAGTACTTC. Residues: CASSGRQGARETQYF.

V gene TRBV6-5 combines with J gene TRBJ2-3, with 7 bases lining up with TRBD2. Germline V gives CDR1 MNHEY, CDR2 SVGAGI. The ends lost 10 bases at V and 1 base at J; junction bases unmatched: 8. The CDR3 contains 14 residues. The CDR3 DNA reads TGTGCCACCCGGTTAGCGGGCGGCACAGATACGCAGTATTTT. It specifies CATRLAGGTDTQYF.

The rearrangement links TRBV20-1 to TRBJ1-1; D is unclear. Trimming left V 1 base short and J 6 bases short, with 6 bases between. The CDR3 consists of 11 residues. Germline loops: CDR1 DFQATT, CDR2 SNEGSKA (reference sequence). The CDR3 protein is CSARVAAEAFF. The DNA of the CDR3 is TGCAGTGCTAGAGTGGCCGCTGAAGCTTTCTTT.

This clone occurred a few times. The chain uses TRBV3-1 (or the pseudogene TRBV3-2) and TRBJ1-1; D uncertain. Trimming stripped 1 base from V and 10 bases from J, with 10 bases between. This CDR3 comprises 12 residues. Germline CDR1 is LGHDT and CDR2 is YNNKEL (reference sequence). The CDR3 sequence: CASSQARERAFF. Here the CDR3 DNA reads TGTGCCAGCAGCCAAGCGAGGGAGAGAGCTTTCTTT.

This sequence joins TRBV6-2 or TRBV6-3 and TRBJ2-1; TRBD2 aligns across 7 bases. V shed 2 bases and J 8 bases; nucleotides not matched to a gene: 12. The CDR3 covers 16 residues. Germline lookup yields CDR1 MNHEY and CDR2 SVGEGT. CDR3 sequence reads: CASSYRGREVADEQFF. Written as DNA, the CDR3 is TGTGCCAGCAGTTACAGAGGTCGGGAGGTAGCCGATGAGCAGTTCTTC.

The chain links TRBV7-9 to TRBJ1-2; possibly TRBD1 for D (6 bases). From germline, CDR1 is SEHNR and CDR2 FQNEAQ (reference sequence). The CDR3 runs to 16 residues. With 5 bases removed from V and 0 bases from J, the gap between germline ends came to 16 bases. The DNA of the CDR3 is TGTGCCAGCAGCGCACCGACAGGACCAACTAACTATGGCTACACCTTC. Translated, it gives CASSAPTGPTNYGYTF. Variable domain in full (rest from reference TRBV7-9 and TRBJ1-2): DTGVSQNPRHKITKRGQNVTFRCDPISEHNRLYWYRQTLGQGPEFLTYFQNEAQLEKSRLLSDRFSAERPKGSFSTLEIQRTEQGDSAMYLCASSAPTGPTNYGYTFGSGTRLTVV.

The chain recombines TRBV24-1 with TRBJ2-3, with 7 nucleotides matching TRBD1. The germline gives CDR1 KGHDR, CDR2 SFDVKD. This CDR3 comprises 18 residues. After removal of 4 bases from V and 4 bases from J, the junction contained 16 bases not matched to a gene. The CDR3 DNA follows: TGTGCCACCAGTGACCCCCGGGACAGACAATTTCTGGCAGATACGCAGTATTTT. Encoded protein: CATSDPRDRQFLADTQYF.

V and J are TRBV11-2 and TRBJ2-2; 14 bases align to TRBD2. With 6 bases clipped from V and 6 bases from J, the junction kept 3 bases outside the gene matches. The CDR3 contains 15 residues. Germline V lookup: CDR1 SGHAT, CDR2 FQNNGV. CDR3 DNA sequence: TGTGCCAGCAGGGGACTAGCGGGAGTGTCCGGGGAGCTGTTTTTT. It specifies CASRGLAGVSGELFF.

A word on this clone: One end of the junction varies from germline; a read error may be responsible. The chain employs TRBV3-1 (or the pseudogene TRBV3-2) and TRBJ2-5; D remains unclear. CDR1 is LGHDT and CDR2 is YNNKEL in the germline V gene (reference sequence). The CDR3 runs to 15 residues. The CDR3, as DNA: TGTGCCAGCAGTCAAGCCTATAGCAAACAAGAGACCCAGTACTTC. Translating it yields CASSQAYSKQETQYF.

The table lists this clone with a few counts. The rearrangement uses TRBV5-1 and TRBJ1-1, with D tentatively TRBD1 (5 bases). The CDR3 is made up of 13 amino acids. V lost 4 bases, J lost 8 bases, and 15 bases lay in between. Germline assignment: CDR1 SGHRS and CDR2 YFSETQ. The CDR3 nucleotides read TGCGCCAGCAGCCTTATAGACAGTGACGAAGCTTTCTTT. Its protein product is CASSLIDSDEAFF.

The chain is built from TRBV20-1 and TRBJ2-7, with TRBD1 matching 8 bases. The CDR3 extends over 13 amino acids. Germline V CDR1 and CDR2: DFQATT, SNEGSKA (reference sequence). V shed 3 bases and J 3 bases; nucleotides not matched to a gene: 4. The DNA of the CDR3 is TGCAGTGCTAGTGACAGGGGAGACTACGAGCAGTACTTC. Its protein is CSASDRGDYEQYF.

The gene calls are TRBV3-1 (or the pseudogene TRBV3-2) and TRBJ2-3; D is possibly TRBD2 (7 bases). V gave up 5 bases and J gave up 4 bases, with 10 bases separating them. The germline gives CDR1 LGHDT, CDR2 YNNKEL (reference sequence). This CDR3 is 13 amino acids long. This chain's CDR3 is CASSNGGPDTQYF. For the CDR3, the DNA is TGTGCCAGCAGCAACGGGGGGCCAGATACGCAGTATTTT.

This clone was seen a single time. This chain links TRBV27 with TRBJ1-1; D is unresolved. Germline lookup yields CDR1 MNHEY and CDR2 SMNVEV (reference sequence). There are 15 residues in the CDR3. V was clipped by 4 bases and J by 0 bases, with 12 bases between them. As DNA, the CDR3 is TGTGCCAGCAGTTCTTATCAGGTTATGAACACTGAAGCTTTCTTT. As protein: CASSSYQVMNTEAFF.

The chain is built from TRBV27 and TRBJ2-1; D possibly corresponds to TRBD1 (5 bases). The CDR3 has 15 residues. Germline V CDR1 and CDR2: MNHEY, SMNVEV (reference sequence). The V end was cut by 5 bases, the J end by 3 bases, with 14 bases between. The CDR3 DNA follows: TGTGCCAGCAGTCTAGGGGCAGGAAGCTACAATGAGCAGTTCTTC. Translating gives CASSLGAGSYNEQFF.